This TCR beta chain was sequenced during a study of beta chain features in type 1 diabetes. This CDR3 has 14 amino acids. CDR1 SEHNR and CDR2 FQNEAQ come from the germline V gene (reference sequence). V shed 5 bases and J 8 bases; nucleotides not matched to a gene: 5. The study's findings and limits: Type 1 diabetes patients had TCRB CDR3s that were shorter (moderately but significantly so) in all four CD4+ subsets.

Via CD45RO/CCR7/CD25/CD127/CD95/CD27, cells of the CD4+ naive, central memory, regulatory and stem cell-like memory subsets were sorted. Turning to this clone: Antigen specificity is unknown.

Expressed TCRB transcripts were sequenced after all isolated RNA was converted to cDNA. Sequenced by immunoSEQ multiplex PCR; TCRdb stores in-frame clones only, minus some. This table has around 340,000 clones, approximately 10% appearing once. This rearrangement joins TRBV7-9 to TRBJ1-4; 10 bases align to TRBD1. The receptor comes from a man aged 25 to 40 with type 1 diabetes. Sample: central memory CD4+ T cells from blood. CDR3 sequence (DNA): TGTGCCAGCAGCCCCGGGACAGGGGACGAAAAACTGTTTTTT. It codes for CASSPGTGDEKLFF.